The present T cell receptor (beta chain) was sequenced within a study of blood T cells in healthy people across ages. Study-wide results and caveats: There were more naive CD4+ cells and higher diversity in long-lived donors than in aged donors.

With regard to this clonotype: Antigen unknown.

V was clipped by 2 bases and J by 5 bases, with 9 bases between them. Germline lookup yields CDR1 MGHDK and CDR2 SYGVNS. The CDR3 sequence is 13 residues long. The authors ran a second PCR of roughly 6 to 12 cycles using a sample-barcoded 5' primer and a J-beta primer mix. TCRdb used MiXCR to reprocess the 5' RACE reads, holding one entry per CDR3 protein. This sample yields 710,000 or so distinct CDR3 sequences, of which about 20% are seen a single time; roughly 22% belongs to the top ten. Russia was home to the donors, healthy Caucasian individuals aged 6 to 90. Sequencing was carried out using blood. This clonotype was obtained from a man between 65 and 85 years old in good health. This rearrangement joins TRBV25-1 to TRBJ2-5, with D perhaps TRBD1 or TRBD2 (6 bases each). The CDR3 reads CASSERGQETQYF. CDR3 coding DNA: TGTGCCAGCAGTGAACGGGGGCAGGAGACCCAGTACTTC.